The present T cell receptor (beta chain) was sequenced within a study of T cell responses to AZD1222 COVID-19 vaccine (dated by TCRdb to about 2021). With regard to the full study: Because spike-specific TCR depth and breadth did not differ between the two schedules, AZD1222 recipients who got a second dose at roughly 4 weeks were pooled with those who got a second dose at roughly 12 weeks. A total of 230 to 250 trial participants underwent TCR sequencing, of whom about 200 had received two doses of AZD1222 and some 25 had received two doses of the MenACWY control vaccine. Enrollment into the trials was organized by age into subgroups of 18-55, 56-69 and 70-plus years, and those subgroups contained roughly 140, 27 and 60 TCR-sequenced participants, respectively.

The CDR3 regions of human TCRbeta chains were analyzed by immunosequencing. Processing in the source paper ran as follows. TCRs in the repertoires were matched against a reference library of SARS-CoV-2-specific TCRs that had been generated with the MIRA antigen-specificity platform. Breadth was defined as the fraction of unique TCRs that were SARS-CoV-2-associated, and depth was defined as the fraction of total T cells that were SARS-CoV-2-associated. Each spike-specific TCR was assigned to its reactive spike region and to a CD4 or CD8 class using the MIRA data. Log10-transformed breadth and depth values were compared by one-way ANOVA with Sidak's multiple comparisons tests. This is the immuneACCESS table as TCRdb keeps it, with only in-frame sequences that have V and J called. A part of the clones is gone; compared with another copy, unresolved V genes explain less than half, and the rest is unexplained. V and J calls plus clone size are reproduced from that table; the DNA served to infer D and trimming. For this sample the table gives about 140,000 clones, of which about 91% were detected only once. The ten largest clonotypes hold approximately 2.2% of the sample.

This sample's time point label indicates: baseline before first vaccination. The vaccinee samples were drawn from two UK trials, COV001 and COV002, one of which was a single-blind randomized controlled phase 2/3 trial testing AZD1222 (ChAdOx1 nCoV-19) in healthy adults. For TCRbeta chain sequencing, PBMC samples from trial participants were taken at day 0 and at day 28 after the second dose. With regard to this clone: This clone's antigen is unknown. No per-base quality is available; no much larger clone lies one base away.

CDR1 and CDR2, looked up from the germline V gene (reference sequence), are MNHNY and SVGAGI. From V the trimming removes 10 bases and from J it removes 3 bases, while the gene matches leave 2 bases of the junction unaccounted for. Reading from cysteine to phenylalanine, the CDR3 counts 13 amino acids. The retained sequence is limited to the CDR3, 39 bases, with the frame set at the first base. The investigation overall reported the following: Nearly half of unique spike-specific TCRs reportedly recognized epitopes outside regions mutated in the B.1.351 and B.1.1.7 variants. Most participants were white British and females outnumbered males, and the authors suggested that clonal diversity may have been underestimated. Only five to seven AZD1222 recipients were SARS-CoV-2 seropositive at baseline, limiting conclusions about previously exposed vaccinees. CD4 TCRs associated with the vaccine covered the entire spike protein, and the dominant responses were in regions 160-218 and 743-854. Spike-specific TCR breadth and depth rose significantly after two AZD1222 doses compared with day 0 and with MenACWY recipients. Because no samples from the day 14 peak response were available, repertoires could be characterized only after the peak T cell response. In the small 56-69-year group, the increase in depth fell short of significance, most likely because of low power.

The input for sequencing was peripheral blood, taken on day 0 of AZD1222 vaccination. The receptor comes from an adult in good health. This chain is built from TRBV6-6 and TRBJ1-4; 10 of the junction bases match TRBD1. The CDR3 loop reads CAIGTGANEKLFF. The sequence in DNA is TGTGCCATCGGGACAGGGGCTAATGAAAAACTGTTTTTT.